The next 18 T cell receptor beta chains were all read from a single sample in a study of cytomegalovirus exposure and HLA in healthy donors. The primer mix had 60 Vbeta and 13 Jbeta primers. The table came from immunoSEQ multiplex PCR; TCRdb's copy has only in-frame clones and leaves some out. The sample yields 86,000 or so clones, roughly 80% seen once. The material sequenced was PBMCs. The receptors here all came from a woman aged 35 to 49 in good health and CMV-seropositive.

The rearrangement uses TRBV6-5 and TRBJ1-1; D remains ambiguous. The CDR3 loop spans 15 amino acids. The germline V gene encodes CDR1 MNHEY and CDR2 SVGAGI. Trimming stripped 2 bases from V and 0 bases from J, with 10 bases between. CDR3: CASSYEWRMNTEAFF. CDR3 coding DNA: TGTGCCAGCAGTTACGAGTGGCGGATGAACACTGAAGCTTTCTTT.

This chain connects TRBV6-4 to TRBJ1-1; D gene uncertain. This CDR3 has 13 residues. V dropped 3 bases and J dropped 1 base, with 6 bases sitting between them. Germline CDR1 MRHNA, CDR2 SNTAGT. This CDR3 is CASSEQRNTEAFF. The CDR3 DNA follows: TGTGCCAGCAGTGAACAGAGGAACACTGAAGCTTTCTTT.

The CDR3 sequence: CASNRVSGNTIYF. CDR3 nucleotides: TGTGCCAGCAACAGGGTCTCTGGAAACACCATATATTTT. The V call is TRBV6-1, the J call TRBJ1-3; possibly TRBD1 for D (6 bases). V dropped 7 bases and J dropped 0 bases, with 7 bases sitting between them. CDR1 and CDR2 from the germline V gene are MNHNS and SASEGT. The CDR3 covers 13 residues.

This clone was seen only a few times. The J gene is TRBJ1-5, the V gene TRBV5-6; maybe TRBD1 (6 bases). The CDR3 totals 17 residues. Trimming pared 4 bases from V and 3 bases from J, leaving 20 bases between. Germline values: CDR1 SGHDT, CDR2 YYEEEE. CDR3 sequence (DNA): TGTGCCAGCAGCCTGGGAGGGGGAATGGTAATCAATCAGCCCCAGCATTTT. As protein: CASSLGGGMVINQPQHF.

The chain links TRBV5-8 to TRBJ1-2; 7 bases line up with TRBD1. The germline gives CDR1 SGHTS, CDR2 YDEGEE. Germline trimming cut 3 bases from V and 1 base from J; bases unmatched to any gene: 6. CDR3 length: 15 amino acids. As DNA, the CDR3 is TGTGCCAGCAGCTATCGGGACAGCCATAACTATGGCTACACCTTC. It specifies CASSYRDSHNYGYTF.

The chain couples TRBV27 to TRBJ2-4; 10 nucleotides agree with TRBD1. The CDR3 spans 15 residues. Germline CDR1 is MNHEY and CDR2 is SMNVEV (reference sequence). With 6 bases clipped from V and 7 bases from J, the junction kept 9 bases outside the gene matches. CDR3 sequence (DNA): TGTGCCAGCAGGGGACGACAGGGGGCAATCAACATTCAGTACTTC. Its translation: CASRGRQGAINIQYF.

The chain couples TRBV29-1 to TRBJ2-4; no firm D call. Trimming pared 5 bases from V and 5 bases from J, leaving 13 bases between. Germline V lookup: CDR1 SQVTM, CDR2 ANQGSEA. This CDR3 is 13 amino acids long. The CDR3 DNA reads as TGCAGCGTTTCTGACACATTTGAAAACATTCAGTACTTC. Protein sequence: CSVSDTFENIQYF.

The CDR3 bases are TGTGCCAGCAGCCCCTACAGGGGCCCTTCGAACACCGGGGAGCTGTTTTTT. The encoded protein is CASSPYRGPSNTGELFF. The V and J genes are TRBV7-3 and TRBJ2-2; the match to TRBD1 covers 7 bases. Unmatched junction bases numbered 9, after V lost 5 bases and J lost 0 bases. The CDR3 length is 17 residues. Germline CDR1 SGHTA, CDR2 FQGTGA.

This rearrangement joins TRBV16 to TRBJ1-4, with D unclear. Germline V gives CDR1 KGHSY, CDR2 FQNENV. Trimming took 0 bases from V and 8 from J, leaving 10 bases between them. CDR3 size: 14 residues. The CDR3 DNA is TGTGCCAGCAGCCAATCGGGCCTGAGAGAAAAACTGTTTTTT. It codes for CASSQSGLREKLFF.

The V and J genes are TRBV15 and TRBJ2-7, with 10 nucleotides matching TRBD1. Unmatched junction bases numbered 9, after V lost 3 bases and J lost 4 bases. The length of the CDR3 is 16 residues. CDR1 is LNHNV and CDR2 is YYDKDF in the germline V gene (reference sequence). The chain's CDR3 is CATSSPGTGDSYEQYF. Written as DNA, the CDR3 is TGTGCCACCAGCAGCCCCGGGACAGGGGATTCATACGAGCAGTACTTC.

The chain carries TRBV7-2 and TRBJ2-1, with TRBD1 as a possible D gene (5 bases). CDR3 size: 13 residues. V lost 5 bases, J lost 3 bases, and 8 bases lay in between. Germline loops: CDR1 SGHTA, CDR2 FQGNSA. CDR3 loop: CASSPQGYNEQFF. The CDR3 DNA is TGTGCCAGCAGCCCCCAGGGCTACAATGAGCAGTTCTTC.

This sequence joins TRBV6-5 and TRBJ2-1; 8 nucleotides align to TRBD1. J lost 4 bases, V lost 2 bases, and 4 bases had no gene match. Germline assignment: CDR1 MNHEY and CDR2 SVGAGI. The CDR3 totals 15 residues. The CDR3, as DNA: TGTGCCAGCAGTTACGGACAGGGTGGATACAATGAGCAGTTCTTC. As protein: CASSYGQGGYNEQFF.

The rearrangement uses TRBV6-5 and TRBJ1-1, with unresolved D. Trimming removed 2 bases at V and 1 base at J, with 11 bases between. The CDR3 spans 15 residues. The V gene's germline CDR1 is MNHEY and CDR2 SVGAGI. CDR3 DNA: TGTGCCAGCAGTTACGAAGGAGACGGGAACACTGAAGCTTTCTTT. Residues: CASSYEGDGNTEAFF.

In this sample, this clone turned up a few times. The gene calls are TRBV6-5 and TRBJ1-1; D gene ambiguous. Per germline, CDR1 MNHEY and CDR2 SVGAGI. The CDR3 covers 11 residues. Trimming pared 7 bases from V and 5 bases from J, leaving 8 bases between. In DNA, the CDR3 is TGTGCCAGCACGTTCCAGACTGAAGCTTTCTTT. Amino acid sequence: CASTFQTEAFF.

The chain joins TRBV28 to TRBJ2-7, with TRBD1 as a possible D gene (6 bases). The CDR3 extends over 13 amino acids. V was pared by 3 bases and J by 7 bases, with 13 bases between. Germline loops: CDR1 MDHEN, CDR2 SYDVKM. The CDR3 spells CASSLGSTGEQYF. CDR3 coding DNA: TGTGCCAGCAGTTTGGGATCTACAGGGGAGCAGTACTTC.

The rearrangement joins TRBV7-9 to TRBJ2-5, with TRBD1 matching 8 bases. This CDR3 is 15 amino acids long. The ends lost 3 bases at V and 1 base at J; junction bases unmatched: 4. Germline assignment: CDR1 SEHNR and CDR2 FQNEAQ (reference sequence). In DNA, the CDR3 is TGTGCCAGCAGCTTTCAGGGGGCGCTCCAAGAGACCCAGTACTTC. This encodes CASSFQGALQETQYF.

The count of this clone is one. This sequence joins TRBV7-2 and TRBJ2-7, with 8 bases aligning to TRBD2. Germline V gene lookup returns CDR1 SGHTA and CDR2 FQGNSA. The V gene end was trimmed by 2 bases and the J gene end by 5 bases; junction bases not matched to a gene: 8. The CDR3 length is 15 residues. The CDR3 DNA reads as TGTGCCAGCAGCTTACTAACGGGAGGGCCCCACGAGCAGTACTTC. Residues: CASSLLTGGPHEQYF.

This clone was recorded once. The chain uses TRBV7-8 and TRBJ2-2; no firm D call. Trimming shortened V by 1 base and J by 6 bases, and 12 bases separated the two germline ends. CDR1 and CDR2 (germline): SGHVS, FQNEAQ. The CDR3 is 15 amino acids. CDR3 sequence: CASSLVAGPAGELFF. The CDR3 DNA reads as TGTGCCAGCAGCTTAGTCGCTGGGCCGGCCGGGGAGCTGTTTTTT.